The 10 T cell receptor beta chains reported below all come from one sample, sequenced in a study of T cells in tuberculosis. Clones were sequenced by immunoSEQ multiplex PCR, and TCRdb holds only the in-frame ones, with some missing. The sample has 30,000 to 35,000 clones, 85% to 95% seen once. Sequenced material: PBMCs. These TCRs come from a donor aged 10 to 29 with latent tuberculosis or without tuberculosis infection. Some clones in this sample may be carry-over from other donors' samples.

This chain's CDR3 is CASSPSSGRTYEQYF. The CDR3 coding sequence is TGTGCCAGCAGTCCCTCTAGCGGGAGGACCTACGAGCAGTACTTC. The J gene is TRBJ2-7, the V gene TRBV27; 11 bases line up with TRBD2. CDR3 length: 15 amino acids. V lost 5 bases and J lost 2; bases outside the gene matches: 5. From germline, CDR1 is MNHEY and CDR2 SMNVEV (reference sequence).

The chain uses TRBV5-4 and TRBJ1-2; TRBD1 matches 7 bases. Germline values: CDR1 SGHNT, CDR2 YYREEE (reference sequence). CDR3 length: 17 amino acids. Trimming took 1 base from V and 4 from J; bases not matched to a gene: 13. This chain's CDR3 is CASSLHLGDSSSYGYTF. The CDR3 nucleotides read TGTGCCAGCAGCTTGCATTTGGGGGACAGCTCTTCCTATGGCTACACCTTC.

The V gene is TRBV7-8, the J gene TRBJ1-1; no clear D. Germline lookup yields CDR1 SGHVS and CDR2 FQNEAQ. Trimming left V 1 base short and J 6 bases short, with 3 bases between. CDR3 length equals 11 residues. CDR3 nucleotide sequence: TGTGCCAGCAGCTTAGACTCTGAAGCTTTCTTT. Translated, it gives CASSLDSEAFF.

V gene TRBV14 combines with J gene TRBJ2-7; 10 bases agree with TRBD2. Germline CDR1 and CDR2: SGHDN and FVKESK. V lost 4 bases to trimming and J lost 2 bases; unmatched junction nucleotides: 5. CDR3 length: 15 residues. CDR3 region: CASSLLAGVAYEQYF. CDR3 sequence (DNA): TGTGCCAGCAGCCTGCTAGCGGGAGTCGCCTACGAGCAGTACTTC.

J is TRBJ2-7 and V is TRBV30; a weak D match, TRBD1 (5 bases). Trimming stripped 2 bases from V and 3 bases from J, with 17 bases between. The V gene's germline CDR1 is GTSNPN and CDR2 SVGIG (reference sequence). This CDR3 comprises 15 residues. The CDR3 DNA is TGTGCCTGGAGTACGAAGACAGCGAGATTCTACGAGCAGTACTTC. This encodes CAWSTKTARFYEQYF.

The gene calls are TRBV5-1 and TRBJ2-5; 8 bases match TRBD2. This CDR3 has 15 residues. Germline lookup yields CDR1 SGHRS and CDR2 YFSETQ. Trimming at V came to 2 bases and at J to 5 bases, leaving 8 bases not matched to a gene. The CDR3: CASSFQTGGPETQYF. In nucleotides, the CDR3 is TGCGCCAGCAGCTTCCAGACGGGAGGGCCGGAGACCCAGTACTTC.

This chain joins TRBV6-5 and TRBJ1-2, with 7 positions matching TRBD1. The CDR3 length is 13 residues. In germline, CDR1 is MNHEY, CDR2 SVGAGI. The V gene end was trimmed by 3 bases and the J gene end by 8 bases; junction bases not matched to a gene: 6. CDR3 amino acids: CASSYSGGVGYTF. For the CDR3, the DNA is TGTGCCAGCAGTTATTCAGGGGGAGTAGGCTACACCTTC.

This chain uses TRBV27 with TRBJ2-1; D may be TRBD2 (5 bases). This CDR3 spans 13 amino acids. Germline V CDR1 and CDR2: MNHEY, SMNVEV (reference sequence). The V and J ends lost 6 bases and 6 bases respectively, with 12 bases between them. The CDR3: CASSPLESNEQFF. In DNA form, the CDR3 reads TGTGCCAGCAGCCCACTAGAAAGCAATGAGCAGTTCTTC.

This clone is large within its sample. The V call is TRBV9, the J call TRBJ1-1; the D is unclear. V was pared by 4 bases and J by 1 base, with 5 bases between. CDR1 SGDLS and CDR2 YYNGEE come from the germline V gene. The CDR3 spans 12 residues. The CDR3 protein is CASSSSNTEAFF. Written as DNA, the CDR3 is TGTGCCAGCAGCTCCTCGAACACTGAAGCTTTCTTT. The whole variable domain, filled in from reference TRBV9 and TRBJ1-1, reads DSGVTQTPKHLITATGQRVTLRCSPRSGDLSVYWYQQSLDQGLQFLIQYYNGEERAKGNILERFSAQQFPDLHSELNLSSLELGDSALYFCASSSSNTEAFFGQGTRLTVV.

The chain combines TRBV19 with TRBJ1-1; tentatively, D is TRBD1 (6 bases). V lost 7 bases to trimming and J lost 9 bases, with 12 bases between them. CDR3 size: 11 residues. Germline loops: CDR1 LNHDA, CDR2 SQIVND (reference sequence). The CDR3 region has the DNA TGTGCCAGTATCTGGGGGCGTCAAGCTTTCTTT. This sequence encodes CASIWGRQAFF.